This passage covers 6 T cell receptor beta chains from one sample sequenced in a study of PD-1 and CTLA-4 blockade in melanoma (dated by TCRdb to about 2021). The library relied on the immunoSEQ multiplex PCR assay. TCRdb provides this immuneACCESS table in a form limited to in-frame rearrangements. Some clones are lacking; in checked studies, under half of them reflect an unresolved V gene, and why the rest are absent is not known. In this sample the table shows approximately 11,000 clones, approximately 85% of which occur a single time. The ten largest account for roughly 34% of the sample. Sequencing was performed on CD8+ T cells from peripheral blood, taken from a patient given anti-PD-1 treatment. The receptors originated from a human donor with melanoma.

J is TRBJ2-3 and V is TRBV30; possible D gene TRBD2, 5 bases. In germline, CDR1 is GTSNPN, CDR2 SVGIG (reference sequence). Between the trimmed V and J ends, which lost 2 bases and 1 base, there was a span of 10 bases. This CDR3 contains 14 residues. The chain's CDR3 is CAWSISAGTDTQYF. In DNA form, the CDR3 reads TGTGCCTGGAGTATCTCAGCGGGCACAGATACGCAGTATTTT.

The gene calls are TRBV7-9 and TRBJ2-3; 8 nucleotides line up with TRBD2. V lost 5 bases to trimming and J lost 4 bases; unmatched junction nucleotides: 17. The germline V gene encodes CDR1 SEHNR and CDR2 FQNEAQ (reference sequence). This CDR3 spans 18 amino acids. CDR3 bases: TGTGCCAGCAGCGATAACTTGGTGCGGGAGGCCCGGGCAGATACGCAGTATTTT. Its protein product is CASSDNLVREARADTQYF.

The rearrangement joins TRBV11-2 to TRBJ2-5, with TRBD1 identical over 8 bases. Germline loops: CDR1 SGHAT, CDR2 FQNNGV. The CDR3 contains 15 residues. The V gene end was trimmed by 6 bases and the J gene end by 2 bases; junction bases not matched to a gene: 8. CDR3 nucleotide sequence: TGTGCCAGCAGTCCCCCCAGGGGGCAACAAGAGACCCAGTACTTC. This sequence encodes CASSPPRGQQETQYF.

CDR3 DNA sequence: TGCAGCGTTCCGGGGAGGGGAACAGATACGCAGTATTTT. Translated: CSVPGRGTDTQYF. The chain recombines TRBV29-1 with TRBJ2-3, with 7 bases matching TRBD2. The V segment lost 5 bases and the J segment 3 bases; nucleotides outside the gene matches: 5. The CDR3 is made up of 13 amino acids. CDR1 is SQVTM, CDR2 ANQGSEA, per germline.

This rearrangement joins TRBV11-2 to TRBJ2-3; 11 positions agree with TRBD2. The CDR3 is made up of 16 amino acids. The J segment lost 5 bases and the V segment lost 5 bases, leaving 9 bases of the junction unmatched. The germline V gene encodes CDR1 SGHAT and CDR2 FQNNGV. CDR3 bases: TGTGCCAGCAGCGGGCTAGCGGGGGGCCGGGGAGATACGCAGTATTTT. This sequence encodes CASSGLAGGRGDTQYF.

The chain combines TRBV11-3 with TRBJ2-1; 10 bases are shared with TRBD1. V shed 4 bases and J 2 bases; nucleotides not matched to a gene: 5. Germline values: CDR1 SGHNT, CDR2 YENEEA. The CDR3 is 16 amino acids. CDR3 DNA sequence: TGTGCCAGCAGCTCCGGACAGGGGGGACCCTACAATGAGCAGTTCTTC. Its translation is CASSSGQGGPYNEQFF.